The table lists the clone carrying this T cell receptor (beta chain) with a few counts. Germline values: CDR1 SNHLY, CDR2 FYNNEI. The V segment lost 4 bases and the J segment 7 bases; nucleotides outside the gene matches: 9. The CDR3 extends over 15 amino acids. The entry originates in a study of blood T cells in healthy people across ages. Sample-barcoded 5' priming and a J-beta primer mix drove a second PCR of roughly 7 to 11 cycles. A single record per CDR3 protein comes from TCRdb applying MiXCR to the 5' RACE reads. This table holds more than 1,400,000 distinct CDR3 sequences, roughly 45% found once.

This chain connects TRBV2 to TRBJ1-2, with TRBD1 matching 10 bases. Material for sequencing was blood. The origin of this receptor is a woman aged 18-29 years in good health. CDR3 region: CASSGQTGGYAGYTF. The DNA of the CDR3 is TGTGCCAGCAGTGGACAGACAGGGGGCTATGCTGGCTACACCTTC.